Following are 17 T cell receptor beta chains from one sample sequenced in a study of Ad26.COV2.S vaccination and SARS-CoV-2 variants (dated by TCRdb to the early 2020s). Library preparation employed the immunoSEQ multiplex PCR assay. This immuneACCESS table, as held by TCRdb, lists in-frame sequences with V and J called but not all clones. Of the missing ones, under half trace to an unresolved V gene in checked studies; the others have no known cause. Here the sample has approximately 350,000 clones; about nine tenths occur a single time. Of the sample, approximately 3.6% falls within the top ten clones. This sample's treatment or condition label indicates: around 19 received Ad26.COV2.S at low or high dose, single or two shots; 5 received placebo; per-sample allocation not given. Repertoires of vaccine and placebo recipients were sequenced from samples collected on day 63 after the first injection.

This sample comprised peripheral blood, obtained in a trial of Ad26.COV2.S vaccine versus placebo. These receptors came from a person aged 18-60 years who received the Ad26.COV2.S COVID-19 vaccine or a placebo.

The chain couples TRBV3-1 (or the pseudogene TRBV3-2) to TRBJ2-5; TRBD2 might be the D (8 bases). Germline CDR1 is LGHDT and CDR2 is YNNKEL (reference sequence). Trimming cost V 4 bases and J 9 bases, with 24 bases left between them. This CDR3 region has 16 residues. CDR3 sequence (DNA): TGTGCCAGCAGCCCCCGTGGTAGCGGGGCCAGGGGGGCCCAGTACTTC. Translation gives CASSPRGSGARGAQYF.

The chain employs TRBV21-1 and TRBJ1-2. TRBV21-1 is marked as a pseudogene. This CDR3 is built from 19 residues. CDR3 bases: TGTGCCAGCAGCACCCCTGAGGGGCGGGAGGCGACCCCTCACTATGGCTACACCTTC. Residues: CASSTPEGREATPHYGYTF.

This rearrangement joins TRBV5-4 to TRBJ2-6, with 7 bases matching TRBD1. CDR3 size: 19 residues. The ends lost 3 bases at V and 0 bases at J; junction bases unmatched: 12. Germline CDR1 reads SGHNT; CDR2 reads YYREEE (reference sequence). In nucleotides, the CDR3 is TGTGCCAGCAGCTCCCCTAGAGGGGACAGCGCCTCTGGGGCCAACGTCCTGACTTTC. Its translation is CASSSPRGDSASGANVLTF.

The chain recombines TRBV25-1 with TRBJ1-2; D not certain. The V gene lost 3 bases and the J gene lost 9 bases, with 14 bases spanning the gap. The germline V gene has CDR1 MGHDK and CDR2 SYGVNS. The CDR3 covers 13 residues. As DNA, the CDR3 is TGTGCCAGCAGTGACCCCCTGTTTGCTAGCTACACCTTC. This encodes CASSDPLFASYTF.

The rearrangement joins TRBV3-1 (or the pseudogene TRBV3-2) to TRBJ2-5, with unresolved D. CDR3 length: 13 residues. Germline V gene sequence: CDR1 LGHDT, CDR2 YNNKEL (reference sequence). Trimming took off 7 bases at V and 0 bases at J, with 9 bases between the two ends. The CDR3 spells CASTEEDQETQYF. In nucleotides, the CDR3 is TGTGCCAGCACCGAAGAGGACCAAGAGACCCAGTACTTC.

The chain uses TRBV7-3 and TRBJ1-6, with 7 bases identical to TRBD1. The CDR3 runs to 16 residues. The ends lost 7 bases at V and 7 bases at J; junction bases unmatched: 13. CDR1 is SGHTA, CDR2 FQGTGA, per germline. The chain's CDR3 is CASNEKRGQMNSPLHF. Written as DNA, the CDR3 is TGTGCCAGCAATGAAAAGCGGGGACAGATGAATTCACCCCTCCACTTT.

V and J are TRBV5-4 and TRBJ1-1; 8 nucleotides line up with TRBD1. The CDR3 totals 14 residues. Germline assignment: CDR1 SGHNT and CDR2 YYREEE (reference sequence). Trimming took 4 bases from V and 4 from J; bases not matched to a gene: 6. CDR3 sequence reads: CASSQGQGTTEAFF. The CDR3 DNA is TGTGCCAGCAGCCAAGGACAGGGTACCACTGAAGCTTTCTTT.

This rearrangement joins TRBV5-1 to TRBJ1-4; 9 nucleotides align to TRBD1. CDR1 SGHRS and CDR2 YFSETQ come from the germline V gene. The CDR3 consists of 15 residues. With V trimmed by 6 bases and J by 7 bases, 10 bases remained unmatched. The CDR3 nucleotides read TGCGCCAGCAATGAGGACGGGACAGGGAGTGAAAAACTGTTTTTT. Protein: CASNEDGTGSEKLFF.

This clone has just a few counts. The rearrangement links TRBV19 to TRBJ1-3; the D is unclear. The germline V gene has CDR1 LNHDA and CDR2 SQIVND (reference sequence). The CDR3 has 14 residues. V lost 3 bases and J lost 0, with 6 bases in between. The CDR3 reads CASSISTSGNTIYF. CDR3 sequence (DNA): TGTGCCAGTAGTATCTCCACCTCTGGAAACACCATATATTTT.

In nucleotides, the CDR3 is TGTGCCAGCAGTAGCCAGGAGACGACGTATGAAAAACTGTTTTTT. It specifies CASSSQETTYEKLFF. The genes are TRBV6-2 or TRBV6-3 and TRBJ1-4; D not certain. The ends were cut back, 5 bases at V and 6 bases at J, with 16 bases in the middle. This CDR3 has 15 residues. Germline V CDR1 and CDR2: MNHEY, SVGEGT.

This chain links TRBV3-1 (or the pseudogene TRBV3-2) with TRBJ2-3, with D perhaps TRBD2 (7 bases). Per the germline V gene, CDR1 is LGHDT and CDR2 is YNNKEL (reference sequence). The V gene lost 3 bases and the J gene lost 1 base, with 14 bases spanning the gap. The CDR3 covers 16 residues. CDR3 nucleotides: TGTGCCAGCAGCCACGGCTTAGGGGGGGGCACAGATACGCAGTATTTT. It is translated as CASSHGLGGGTDTQYF.

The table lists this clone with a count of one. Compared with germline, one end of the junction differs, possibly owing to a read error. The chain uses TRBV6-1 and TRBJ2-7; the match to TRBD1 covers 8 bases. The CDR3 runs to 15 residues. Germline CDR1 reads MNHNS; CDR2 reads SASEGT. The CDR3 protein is CASREADRGPYEQYF. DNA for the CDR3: TGTGCCAGCAGAGAAGCCGACAGGGGACCCTACGAGCAGTACTTC.

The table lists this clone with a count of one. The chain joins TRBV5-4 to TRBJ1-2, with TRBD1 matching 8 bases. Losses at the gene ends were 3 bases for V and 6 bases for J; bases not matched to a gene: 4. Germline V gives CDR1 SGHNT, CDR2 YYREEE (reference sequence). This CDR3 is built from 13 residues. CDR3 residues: CASSSTGGNGYTF. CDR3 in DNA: TGTGCCAGCAGCTCCACAGGGGGGAATGGCTACACCTTC. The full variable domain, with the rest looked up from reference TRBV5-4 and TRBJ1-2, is ETGVTQSPTHLIKTRGQQVTLRCSSQSGHNTVSWYQQALGQGPQFIFQYYREEENGRGNFPPRFSGLQFPNYSSELNVNALELDDSALYLCASSSTGGNGYTFGSGTRLTVV.

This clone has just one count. DNA for the CDR3: TGCGCCAGCAGCCCGACTAGCGGGCCCCAAGAGACCCAGTACTTC. As protein: CASSPTSGPQETQYF. The genes are TRBV5-1 and TRBJ2-5; 10 bases map to TRBD2. V lost 4 bases and J lost 1; bases outside the gene matches: 4. CDR3 length: 15 amino acids. In germline, CDR1 is SGHRS, CDR2 YFSETQ.

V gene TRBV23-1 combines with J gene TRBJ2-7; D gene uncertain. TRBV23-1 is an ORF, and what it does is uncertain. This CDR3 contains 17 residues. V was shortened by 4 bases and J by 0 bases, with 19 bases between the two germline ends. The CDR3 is CASSPVYPLASSYEQYF. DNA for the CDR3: TGCGCCAGCAGTCCAGTATATCCCCTCGCGAGCTCCTACGAGCAGTACTTC.

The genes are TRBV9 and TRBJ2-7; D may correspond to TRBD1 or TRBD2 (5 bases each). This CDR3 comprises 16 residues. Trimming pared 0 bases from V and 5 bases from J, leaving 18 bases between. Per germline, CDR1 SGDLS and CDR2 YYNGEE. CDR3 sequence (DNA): TGTGCCAGCAGCGTAGACTCACGGGGCGGAACAAACGAGCAGTACTTC. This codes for CASSVDSRGGTNEQYF.

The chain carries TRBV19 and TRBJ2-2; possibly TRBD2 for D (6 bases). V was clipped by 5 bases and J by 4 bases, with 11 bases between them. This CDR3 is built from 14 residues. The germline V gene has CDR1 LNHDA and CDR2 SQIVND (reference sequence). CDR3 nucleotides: TGTGCCAGTAGTCGTCAGGGAGGCACCGGGGAGCTGTTTTTT. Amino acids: CASSRQGGTGELFF.